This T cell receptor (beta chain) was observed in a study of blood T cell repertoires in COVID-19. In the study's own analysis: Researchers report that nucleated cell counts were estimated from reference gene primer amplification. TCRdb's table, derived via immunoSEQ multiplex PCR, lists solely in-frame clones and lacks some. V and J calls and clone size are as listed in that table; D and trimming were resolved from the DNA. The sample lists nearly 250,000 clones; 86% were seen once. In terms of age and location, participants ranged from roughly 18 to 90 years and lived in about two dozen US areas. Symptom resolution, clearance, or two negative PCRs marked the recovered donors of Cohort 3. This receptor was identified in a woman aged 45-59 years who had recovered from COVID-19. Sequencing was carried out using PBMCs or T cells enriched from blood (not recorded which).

CDR3 residues: CASSQDRGRFFYGYTF. As DNA, the CDR3 is TGTGCCAGCAGCCAAGATAGGGGCAGGTTTTTTTATGGCTACACCTTC. The chain is built from TRBV4-2 and TRBJ1-2; weak D call: TRBD1 (5 bases). Trimming stripped 0 bases from V and 5 bases from J, with 16 bases between. CDR3 length: 16 residues. Germline V gene lookup returns CDR1 LGHNA and CDR2 YNFKEQ.